The subject of this entry is one TCR beta chain. Some clones are missing from TCRdb's copy, which holds only in-frame ones; the method was immunoSEQ multiplex PCR. This table holds some 410,000 clones, about 90% found once. Described treatment: 19 received Ad26.COV2.S at low or high dose, single or two shots; a few received placebo; per-sample allocation not given. Day 63 after the first injection of vaccine or placebo was the sampling time. The data were taken from a study of Ad26.COV2.S vaccination and SARS-CoV-2 variants. Study overall: The donor belonged to the COV1001 Ad26.COV2.S trial arm.

Trimming cost V 3 bases and J 7 bases; bases outside gene matches: 9. Germline V lookup: CDR1 LGHDT, CDR2 YNNKEL (reference sequence). This CDR3 region has 16 residues. The chain is built from TRBV3-1 (or the pseudogene TRBV3-2) and TRBJ2-1; 10 nucleotides match TRBD1. This receptor was taken from a person aged 18-65 years who received the Ad26.COV2.S COVID-19 vaccine or a placebo. The input for sequencing was peripheral blood, taken in a trial of Ad26.COV2.S vaccine versus placebo. CDR3 amino acids: CASSHADRGLKNEQFF. The CDR3 nucleotides read TGTGCCAGCAGCCACGCCGACAGGGGGCTTAAAAATGAGCAGTTCTTC.